Described below is a single TCR beta chain sequence and its context. The antigen is undetermined. Little can be read into the size of this beta chain, an off-target read in a library designed for alpha chains. These data are taken from a study of spatial heterogeneity in lung cancer. TCRdb independently ran MiXCR on the 5' RACE reads; one entry per CDR3 protein. The sample contains about 9,300 distinct CDR3 sequences, roughly 56% of which appear only once. Time point: sample taken at primary tumor resection. The study, taken as a whole, reports: How many expanded intratumoral alpha and beta TCRs were present tracked the tumor mutation count, which was a count of nonsynonymous mutations. Ubiquitous expanded TCR counts tracked ubiquitous nonsynonymous mutations; regional expanded TCR counts tracked regional nonsynonymous mutations.

The sample in question was lung tumor tissue, obtained at surgery. The source of this sequence is a female donor with early-stage non-small cell lung cancer.

CDR3 sequence reads: CSVLVPSGYTF. CDR3 bases: TGCAGCGTTCTTGTCCCCTCTGGCTACACCTTC. J is TRBJ1-2 and V is TRBV29-1; D gene uncertain. The CDR3 loop spans 11 amino acids. Trimming shortened V by 5 bases and J by 7 bases, and 11 bases separated the two germline ends. CDR1 is SQVTM, CDR2 ANQGSEA, per germline.